This T cell receptor beta chain stems from a study of blood T cell repertoires in COVID-19. Turning to the study itself: Acute and convalescent COVID-19 samples came from the United States, Italy and Spain. Sources were T cells, B-cell-depleted T cells, or PBMCs; the material itself was cDNA or gDNA.

The germline V gene has CDR1 SGHTA and CDR2 FQGTGA. Trimming took off 5 bases at V and 3 bases at J, with 13 bases between the two ends. The CDR3 loop spans 14 amino acids. Study processing details: How many nucleated cells were present was estimated from reference gene primer amplification. The assay was immunoSEQ multiplex PCR, and TCRdb's table has in-frame clones only and misses some. For V, J and clone size, that table is used; D and trimming come from the DNA. The sample consists of about 440,000 clones, 85% to 90% of them appearing once. The V and J genes are TRBV7-3 and TRBJ1-1, with D perhaps TRBD1 (6 bases). The sequence derives from a woman in her 30s with acute or convalescent COVID-19. The sample comprised peripheral blood. The CDR3 nucleotides read TGTGCCAGCAGCAGGGACGAGGGGGACACTGAAGCTTTCTTT. It translates to CASSRDEGDTEAFF.